These 19 T cell receptor beta chains were sequenced from one sample in a study of blood T cell repertoires in COVID-19. This table comes from immunoSEQ multiplex PCR, and its TCRdb copy is limited to in-frame clones, with some not included. This table holds some 220,000 clones, roughly nine tenths found once. The sample taken for sequencing was peripheral blood. The receptor source for this set is a young woman who had recovered from COVID-19.

This sequence joins TRBV19 and TRBJ1-1; 7 nucleotides align to TRBD1. This CDR3 contains 14 residues. Germline assignment: CDR1 LNHDA and CDR2 SQIVND (reference sequence). Unmatched junction bases numbered 7, after V lost 3 bases and J lost 6 bases. The CDR3 loop reads CASSMGQLFPEAFF. Written as DNA, the CDR3 is TGTGCCAGTAGTATGGGACAGCTTTTCCCTGAAGCTTTCTTT.

This clone was counted once. The rearrangement joins TRBV6-5 to TRBJ2-5, with a weak D call TRBD1 (5 bases). The germline V gene has CDR1 MNHEY and CDR2 SVGAGI. The CDR3 is 16 amino acids. Trimming removed 2 bases at V and 3 bases at J, with 16 bases between. The CDR3 here is CASSYRSRTTKETQYF. The DNA for the CDR3 is TGTGCCAGCAGTTACCGTAGTCGGACAACGAAAGAGACCCAGTACTTC.

This chain joins TRBV2 and TRBJ2-1, with D possibly TRBD2 on 6 matching bases. The CDR3 consists of 16 residues. The V end was cut by 6 bases, the J end by 0 bases, with 15 bases between. Per germline, CDR1 SNHLY and CDR2 FYNNEI. The CDR3 nucleotides are TGTGCCAGCAGGGTACTAGCCAGTACCTCCTACAATGAGCAGTTCTTC. This codes for CASRVLASTSYNEQFF.

The chain links TRBV7-9 to TRBJ1-2; TRBD1 might be the D (5 bases). V lost 4 bases and J 0 bases, leaving 18 bases between the germline ends. The CDR3 is 17 amino acids. Germline lookup yields CDR1 SEHNR and CDR2 FQNEAQ (reference sequence). The CDR3 DNA follows: TGTGCCAGCAGCTCAAAAATGTGGGGCGCAGCTAACTATGGCTACACCTTC. Protein product: CASSSKMWGAANYGYTF.

The V gene is TRBV13, the J gene TRBJ1-5, with D perhaps matching TRBD1 (6 bases). CDR3 size: 15 residues. Trimming removed 0 bases from V and 6 bases from J, with 12 bases in between. Germline values: CDR1 PRHDT, CDR2 FYEKMQ (reference sequence). The CDR3 nucleotides read TGTGCCAGCAGCTTAGGCCCGGACAGAATTCAGCCCCAGCATTTT. It yields the protein CASSLGPDRIQPQHF.

This clone was counted once. The genes are TRBV21-1 and TRBJ2-7; TRBD2 was called by the table and not checked on the DNA. TRBV21-1 is a known pseudogene. This CDR3 is built from 18 residues. DNA for the CDR3: TGTGCCAGCAGCAAAGTCCTCGACGGGAGTCCGAGCTCCTACGAGCAGTACTTC. This codes for CASSKVLDGSPSSYEQYF.

This clone occurred once. The genes are TRBV11-3 and TRBJ1-1; 7 bases match TRBD1. V was pared by 1 base and J by 1 base, with 9 bases of the junction left unmatched. In germline, CDR1 is SGHNT, CDR2 YENEEA. There are 17 residues in the CDR3. CDR3: CASSLGQGTSRNTEAFF. The CDR3 region has the DNA TGTGCCAGCAGCTTAGGACAGGGAACCTCGCGGAACACTGAAGCTTTCTTT.

The rearrangement joins TRBV19 to TRBJ1-4, with a tentative D call TRBD1 (5 bases). Trimming cost V 7 bases and J 1 base, with 13 bases left between them. The germline gives CDR1 LNHDA, CDR2 SQIVND (reference sequence). The CDR3 runs 15 residues. The CDR3 spells CASNDITGTNEKLFF. The CDR3 DNA sequence: TGTGCCAGTAACGATATAACAGGAACTAATGAAAAACTGTTTTTT.

The chain employs TRBV7-2 and TRBJ2-7; 8 positions agree with TRBD2. The CDR3 spans 15 residues. Losses at the gene ends were 5 bases for V and 4 bases for J; bases not matched to a gene: 10. Germline V gene sequence: CDR1 SGHTA, CDR2 FQGNSA. CDR3 in amino acids: CASSRHTGGPYEQYF. DNA of the CDR3: TGTGCCAGCAGCCGTCATACGGGAGGGCCTTACGAGCAGTACTTC.

This clone is a singleton in its sample. V and J are TRBV6-2 or TRBV6-3 and TRBJ2-7; 10 nucleotides agree with TRBD2. Germline CDR1 and CDR2: MNHEY and SVGEGT. V dropped 5 bases and J dropped 6; count of bases not matched to a gene: 7. This CDR3 is 14 amino acids long. In DNA form, the CDR3 reads TGTGCCAGCAGTGGAGCTAGCGGGGGCAGCGAGCAGTACTTC. Its translation is CASSGASGGSEQYF.

The chain is built from TRBV9 and TRBJ2-2, with 7 bases that match TRBD1. Trimming cost V 6 bases and J 1 base; bases outside gene matches: 0. Germline CDR1 SGDLS, CDR2 YYNGEE. CDR3 length: 13 amino acids. The CDR3 nucleotides are TGTGCCAGCACAGGGGGGAACACCGGGGAGCTGTTTTTT. It codes for CASTGGNTGELFF.

The V call is TRBV11-2, the J call TRBJ1-3; 7 nucleotides match TRBD1. The CDR3 covers 16 residues. Trimming at V came to 8 bases and at J to 0 bases, leaving 10 bases not matched to a gene. The germline V gene encodes CDR1 SGHAT and CDR2 FQNNGV. CDR3: CASVRRTGYSGNTIYF. CDR3 nucleotides: TGTGCCAGCGTCAGACGGACAGGATACTCTGGAAACACCATATATTTT.

V is TRBV6-6 and J is TRBJ1-5; 7 bases align to TRBD1. CDR3 size: 16 residues. The junction had 4 bases not matched to a gene; V was cut back by 2 bases and J by 0 bases. Per germline, CDR1 MNHNY and CDR2 SVGAGI (reference sequence). In nucleotides, the CDR3 is TGTGCCAGCAGTTACCCCGGGACAGATAGCAATCAGCCCCAGCATTTT. Translation gives CASSYPGTDSNQPQHF.

This sequence joins TRBV9 and TRBJ1-4; the match to TRBD1 covers 7 bases. CDR1 and CDR2 from the germline V gene are SGDLS and YYNGEE. Trimming took 5 bases from V and 12 from J; bases not matched to a gene: 13. The CDR3 sequence is 14 residues long. CDR3 DNA sequence: TGTGCCAGCAGTCCCGGGACAGCGAGTCCGGAACTGTTTTTT. This translates into CASSPGTASPELFF.

The V call is TRBV18, the J call TRBJ1-1; TRBD1 aligns across 7 bases. CDR1 and CDR2 (germline): KGHSH, LQKENI. There are 15 residues in the CDR3. V trimming: 6 bases; J trimming: 6 bases; junction bases outside the gene matches: 13. Here the CDR3 reads CASSPWTGLEAEAFF. The CDR3, as DNA: TGTGCCAGCTCCCCGTGGACAGGACTGGAGGCTGAAGCTTTCTTT.

This chain links TRBV29-1 with TRBJ2-1, with a tentative D call TRBD2 (6 bases). The CDR3 is made up of 14 amino acids. Germline lookup yields CDR1 SQVTM and CDR2 ANQGSEA. The CDR3 DNA reads TGCAGTGCCCCCCTGAGTCAGGCCGCGGGGGAGCAGTTCTTC. Protein product: CSAPLSQAAGEQFF.

The chain links TRBV5-6 to TRBJ2-1; weak D call: TRBD2 (6 bases). Germline-derived CDR1 and CDR2 are SGHDT and YYEEEE. CDR3 length equals 16 residues. V was pared by 0 bases and J by 4 bases, with 14 bases between. This CDR3 is CASSLVIGRDYNEQFF. CDR3 DNA: TGTGCCAGCAGCTTGGTAATAGGGCGGGATTACAATGAGCAGTTCTTC.

This chain uses TRBV3-1 (or the pseudogene TRBV3-2) with TRBJ1-5; TRBD1 matches at 7 bases. Trimming took 0 bases from V and 1 from J; bases not matched to a gene: 6. Germline CDR1 LGHDT, CDR2 YNNKEL (reference sequence). CDR3 length: 17 residues. For the CDR3, the DNA is TGTGCCAGCAGCCAAGAGGGACAGTTGAGGAGCAATCAGCCCCAGCATTTT. Translated: CASSQEGQLRSNQPQHF.

The chain joins TRBV3-1 (or the pseudogene TRBV3-2) to TRBJ2-1; 9 bases are a match to TRBD2. Germline loops: CDR1 LGHDT, CDR2 YNNKEL (reference sequence). The CDR3 is made up of 16 amino acids. Losses at the gene ends were 3 bases for V and 5 bases for J; bases not matched to a gene: 8. The CDR3 DNA reads TGTGCCAGCAGCCAGAGTGGCGGGAGGGCCGACAATGAGCAGTTCTTC. It encodes CASSQSGGRADNEQFF.